This TCR beta chain was sequenced for a study of blood T cell repertoires in COVID-19. Study context: Sites in the United States, Italy and Spain provided acute and convalescent COVID-19 samples. T cells, B-cell-depleted T cells, or PBMCs supplied cDNA or gDNA.

This clone was picked up one time. Original handling: Reference gene primer amplification gave estimated nucleated cell counts. The method was immunoSEQ multiplex PCR; TCRdb's version includes in-frame clones alone and lacks a portion of them. For V, J and clone size, that table is used; D and trimming come from the DNA. The sample carries about 140,000 clones, around 76% recorded once. Germline V CDR1 and CDR2: PRHDT, FYEKMQ (reference sequence). V lost 5 bases and J lost 1, with 11 bases in between. The CDR3 runs to 14 residues. The sample comprised peripheral blood. The TCR comes from a man of 80 years or more with acute or convalescent COVID-19. The J gene is TRBJ2-5, the V gene TRBV13; maybe TRBD2 (6 bases). DNA for the CDR3: TGTGCCAGCAGCACGCCGGGACTCCAAGAGACCCAGTACTTC. It yields the protein CASSTPGLQETQYF.